The 23 T cell receptor beta chains below were found in one sample sequenced in a study of tumor T cells in aggressive B-cell lymphoma (TCRdb year 2017). The library was generated by the immunoSEQ multiplex PCR assay. TCRdb's version of the immuneACCESS table is confined to in-frame rearrangements and falls short of the full clone set. An unresolved V gene accounts for under half of the shortfall where checked; the remainder is of unknown origin. A total of about 3,700 clones appear in this sample, about 80% of them only once. 40% to 50% of the sample goes to the ten largest clones. Sequences were obtained from tumor tissue. The receptors here all came from an adult with diffuse large B cell lymphoma.

CDR3 bases: TGTGCCAGCAGCACCCAGGCGGGGGGATCAGAGACCCAGTACTTC. Protein product: CASSTQAGGSETQYF. The chain employs TRBV7-3 and TRBJ2-5; TRBD2 agrees at 8 bases. Looked up from germline, CDR1 is SGHTA and CDR2 is FQGTGA. The V gene end was trimmed by 5 bases and the J gene end by 4 bases; junction bases not matched to a gene: 9. CDR3 length equals 15 residues.

V and J are TRBV5-1 and TRBJ2-7, with 8 bases matching TRBD1. Germline-derived CDR1 and CDR2 are SGHRS and YFSETQ. The ends lost 7 bases at V and 2 bases at J; junction bases unmatched: 8. The CDR3 contains 14 residues. CDR3 in amino acids: CASATWTGPYEQYF. CDR3 bases: TGCGCCAGCGCAACTTGGACAGGGCCCTACGAGCAGTACTTC.

This clone turned up a few times. V is TRBV4-2 and J is TRBJ2-2, with 8 bases identical to TRBD1. CDR3 length: 15 amino acids. The V gene's germline CDR1 is LGHNA and CDR2 YNFKEQ. The trim removed 4 bases at V and 5 bases at J, leaving 6 bases unmatched. CDR3 sequence: CASSPVTGVTGELFF. CDR3 sequence (DNA): TGTGCCAGCAGCCCGGTGACAGGGGTAACCGGGGAGCTGTTTTTT.

V is TRBV29-1 and J is TRBJ1-1, with D unclear. V shed 0 bases and J shed 0 bases, with 5 bases lying between them. The CDR3 length is 13 residues. The germline CDR1 and CDR2 sequences are SQVTM and ANQGSEA. The CDR3 DNA reads TGCAGCGTTGAAGAGGGCGTGAACACTGAAGCTTTCTTT. It codes for CSVEEGVNTEAFF.

The genes are TRBV9 and TRBJ2-2, with D hard to call. Trimming shortened V by 3 bases and J by 1 base, and 7 bases separated the two germline ends. In germline, CDR1 is SGDLS, CDR2 YYNGEE. This CDR3 has 14 residues. CDR3 region: CASSGPENTGELFF. The CDR3 DNA follows: TGTGCCAGCAGCGGCCCAGAGAACACCGGGGAGCTGTTTTTT.

This clone is a singleton in its sample. The chain is built from TRBV19 and TRBJ1-2; 11 bases line up with TRBD1. V lost 6 bases to trimming and J lost 1 base; unmatched junction nucleotides: 4. CDR1 and CDR2 from the germline V gene are LNHDA and SQIVND (reference sequence). The CDR3 consists of 15 residues. CDR3 in amino acids: CASSPGQGGNYGYTF. CDR3 sequence (DNA): TGTGCCAGTAGCCCGGGACAGGGGGGTAACTATGGCTACACCTTC.

V is TRBV7-2 and J is TRBJ1-2; D is perhaps TRBD1 (6 bases). V was shortened by 5 bases and J by 5 bases, with 18 bases between the two germline ends. Germline CDR1 reads SGHTA; CDR2 reads FQGNSA. This CDR3 is 15 amino acids long. The CDR3 DNA sequence: TGTGCCAGCAGCCAATCAGGGGTTGGGAGATATGGCTACACCTTC. Residues: CASSQSGVGRYGYTF.

The chain combines TRBV18 with TRBJ2-5, with a weak D call TRBD2 (7 bases). Germline V gene sequence: CDR1 KGHSH, CDR2 LQKENI. Deletions cut 5 bases from V and 3 bases from J, with 13 bases between. There are 14 residues in the CDR3. CDR3 DNA sequence: TGTGCCAGCTCATCCACAGGGAGGGAAGAGACCCAGTACTTC. Its translation: CASSSTGREETQYF.

The J gene is TRBJ2-7, the V gene TRBV6-1; TRBD1 aligns across 8 bases. This CDR3 has 14 residues. V was pared by 7 bases and J by 5 bases, with 10 bases of the junction left unmatched. The germline V gene encodes CDR1 MNHNS and CDR2 SASEGT. In DNA, the CDR3 is TGTGCCAGCATTCTGGACAGGGCTTTTGACGAGCAGTACTTC. This sequence encodes CASILDRAFDEQYF.

The V and J genes are TRBV19 and TRBJ1-2; 7 bases map to TRBD1. In germline, CDR1 is LNHDA, CDR2 SQIVND (reference sequence). The V segment lost 1 base and the J segment 5 bases; nucleotides outside the gene matches: 7. This CDR3 is built from 15 residues. CDR3 in DNA: TGTGCCAGTAGTATAGGTATCGGGACAGATTATGGCTACACCTTC. This codes for CASSIGIGTDYGYTF.

The rearrangement uses TRBV4-1 and TRBJ2-7; D possibly corresponds to TRBD1 (6 bases). The V gene lost 1 base and the J gene lost 6 bases, with 10 bases spanning the gap. The CDR3 contains 13 residues. Germline CDR1 is MGHRA and CDR2 is YSYEKL. CDR3 DNA: TGCGCCAGCAGCCAAGTATCGGACAGCGAGCAGTACTTC. Its protein is CASSQVSDSEQYF.

The chain is built from TRBV4-1 and TRBJ2-3; 14 bases match TRBD2. Trimming cost V 4 bases and J 5 bases; bases outside gene matches: 5. The CDR3 is 16 residues long. The germline gives CDR1 MGHRA, CDR2 YSYEKL. The CDR3 DNA is TGCGCCAGCAGCCGGGGGACTAGCGGGAGTGGAGATACGCAGTATTTT. It codes for CASSRGTSGSGDTQYF.

A few counts support this clone. The J gene is TRBJ2-1, the V gene TRBV29-1; TRBD1 matches 7 bases. CDR1 and CDR2 from the germline V gene are SQVTM and ANQGSEA. The CDR3 is 12 amino acids. CDR3 loop: CSKTGSYNEQFF. CDR3 sequence (DNA): TGCAGTAAGACAGGGTCCTACAATGAGCAGTTCTTC.

The chain employs TRBV7-9 and TRBJ2-7; unclear D gene. V lost 2 bases, J lost 4 bases, and 6 bases lay in between. Germline V gene data show CDR1 as SEHNR and CDR2 as FQNEAQ (reference sequence). The CDR3 runs to 12 residues. This CDR3 is CASSLFPYEQYF. As DNA, the CDR3 is TGTGCCAGCAGCTTATTTCCTTACGAGCAGTACTTC.

The J gene is TRBJ1-5, the V gene TRBV6-5; D not certain. The CDR3 runs 15 residues. CDR1 is MNHEY and CDR2 is SVGAGI in the germline V gene. V was shortened by 7 bases and J by 3 bases, with 16 bases between the two germline ends. The CDR3, as DNA: TGTGCCAGCACCCCCGGGGTTTATTCCAATCAGCCCCAGCATTTT. Its protein product is CASTPGVYSNQPQHF.

The sample holds one count of this clone. The chain has TRBV6-6 and TRBJ2-7; 7 nucleotides match TRBD1. Germline loops: CDR1 MNHNY, CDR2 SVGAGI (reference sequence). With 2 bases clipped from V and 2 bases from J, the junction kept 0 bases outside the gene matches. This CDR3 contains 13 residues. The CDR3 protein is CASSYRGPYEQYF. The CDR3 DNA follows: TGTGCCAGCAGTTACAGGGGGCCCTACGAGCAGTACTTC.

The CDR3 sequence is CASSFRGNRFGSPLHF. CDR3 bases: TGTGCCAGCAGCTTCAGGGGGAATCGTTTCGGTTCACCCCTCCACTTT. The genes are TRBV11-2 and TRBJ1-6; TRBD1 aligns across 7 bases. Germline V gives CDR1 SGHAT, CDR2 FQNNGV. V lost 3 bases, J lost 9 bases, and 11 bases stayed unmatched. The CDR3 loop spans 16 amino acids.

A note on this clone: One end of the junction is discordant with germline, which a read error may explain. The chain links TRBV9 to TRBJ2-2, with TRBD1 identical over 11 bases. The germline CDR1 and CDR2 sequences are SGDLS and YYNGEE. The CDR3 extends over 17 amino acids. CDR3 in DNA: TGTGCCGGCAGCGTGCATCCGGGACAGGGGGACACCGGGGAGCTGTTTTTT. Translation: CAGSVHPGQGDTGELFF.

This chain links TRBV5-1 with TRBJ2-7, with 7 bases fitting TRBD2. Germline V gene lookup returns CDR1 SGHRS and CDR2 YFSETQ. The CDR3 length is 13 residues. J gave up 3 bases and V 3 bases, and 3 bases lay outside the gene matches. The CDR3 DNA reads TGCGCCAGCAGCTCGGGGGGATTCTACGAGCAGTACTTC. Translating it yields CASSSGGFYEQYF.

The chain has TRBV30 and TRBJ1-2; D might be TRBD1 (6 bases). The CDR3 totals 12 residues. Germline V gene sequence: CDR1 GTSNPN, CDR2 SVGIG (reference sequence). CDR3 amino acids: CPVVPQGDGYTF. CDR3 nucleotide sequence: TGTCCCGTGGTGCCACAGGGAGATGGCTACACCTTC.

This rearrangement joins TRBV5-1 to TRBJ1-2; D ambiguous. The germline gives CDR1 SGHRS, CDR2 YFSETQ. There are 13 residues in the CDR3. V lost 1 base to trimming and J lost 4 bases, with 8 bases between them. The CDR3 reads CASSLSQVYGYTF. DNA of the CDR3: TGCGCCAGCAGCTTGTCGCAGGTCTATGGCTACACCTTC.

The chain combines TRBV5-1 with TRBJ1-1, with 7 bases fitting TRBD1. The CDR3 has 15 amino acids. In germline, CDR1 is SGHRS, CDR2 YFSETQ. The ends lost 2 bases at V and 0 bases at J; junction bases unmatched: 4. The DNA for the CDR3 is TGCGCCAGCAGCTTAGAGGGGGCATTGAACACTGAAGCTTTCTTT. Translation gives CASSLEGALNTEAFF.

V is TRBV11-3 and J is TRBJ2-3, with D tentatively TRBD2 (5 bases). Between the trimmed V and J ends, which lost 6 bases and 5 bases, there was a span of 12 bases. Germline V gives CDR1 SGHNT, CDR2 YENEEA. This CDR3 comprises 13 residues. The CDR3 DNA sequence: TGTGCCAGCAGTAGCGACCTAGGAGATACGCAGTATTTT. Encoded protein: CASSSDLGDTQYF.